These T cell receptor beta chains were read from a single sample in a study of CD4 T cells in relation to SARS-CoV-2 and coronaviruses. The protocol was immunoSEQ multiplex PCR, while the TCRdb copy is restricted to in-frame clones and leaves out a portion. Found here are nearly 70,000 clones, over 90% of them singletons; the top ten hold 0.2% to 0.25%. Sequencing was carried out using naive CD4+ T cells from PBMCs. The receptors originated from a human donor in good health. Both conserved end residues are part of each CDR3.

v_call | cdr3_aa
TRBV9 | CASSVRDFTNYGYTF
TRBV7-8 | CASSKRGTAYEQYF
TRBV11-2 | CASSPLRQGSYEQYF
TRBV6-6 | CASSYPGQSLAIF
TRBV28 | CASSLNPPSSRSNYGYTF
TRBV30 | CAWSPGSATNEKLFF
TRBV5-4 | CASSFGQYGYTF
TRBV5-4 | CASSLAGGRADEQFF
TRBV3-1/TRBV3-2 | CASSQGRNYGYTF
TRBV19 | CASTDRGQGTDTQYF
TRBV28 | CASSSDRGFGQPQHF
TRBV24-1 | CATSDPPKNDTQYF
TRBV7-2 | CASSRDPSSSYEQYF
TRBV10-3 | CAISDTGAVNEKLFF
TRBV11-2 | CASSPNRVGGRLNEQFF
TRBV3-1/TRBV3-2 | CASSQRQGGPNYGYTF
TRBV11-3 | CASSPGLSGGAVEQFF